The 14 T cell receptor beta chains below all came from one sample that was sequenced in a study of blood T cell repertoires in COVID-19 (dated by TCRdb to the early 2020s). Libraries were built with the immunoSEQ multiplex PCR assay. What TCRdb holds here is the immuneACCESS table cut down to in-frame rearrangements. Part of the clones is not present; checked against another copy, under half of the missing clones reflect an unresolved V gene, and the others are unexplained. Present in this sample are nearly 350,000 clones, roughly 90% of which were seen just once. Approximately 0.99% of the sample is held by the ten biggest clonotypes. Sequenced sample: PBMCs or T cells enriched from blood (not recorded which). All receptors come from a woman aged 25 to 39 who had recovered from COVID-19.

V gene TRBV27 combines with J gene TRBJ1-6, with D uncertain. CDR1 and CDR2 from the germline V gene are MNHEY and SMNVEV (reference sequence). This CDR3 has 16 residues. Trimming took 0 bases from V and 7 from J, leaving 13 bases between them. This CDR3 reads CASSLSAFGGNSPLHF. Here the CDR3 DNA reads TGTGCCAGCAGTTTATCGGCGTTTGGCGGGAATTCACCCCTCCACTTT.

J is TRBJ1-3 and V is TRBV6-5; TRBD1 agrees at 9 bases. From germline, CDR1 is MNHEY and CDR2 SVGAGI. The CDR3 loop spans 15 amino acids. Trimming took 7 bases from V and 4 from J; bases not matched to a gene: 8. DNA for the CDR3: TGTGCCAGCAAATCGGACAGGGGAAAAGGAAACACCATATATTTT. Its translation: CASKSDRGKGNTIYF.

The count of this clone is one. This rearrangement joins TRBV5-1 to TRBJ1-2; D may be TRBD1 (6 bases). Germline V lookup: CDR1 SGHRS, CDR2 YFSETQ. The CDR3 contains 13 residues. Trimming shortened V by 3 bases and J by 4 bases, and 10 bases separated the two germline ends. CDR3 loop: CASSSGQSYGYTF. The DNA of the CDR3 is TGCGCCAGCAGCTCAGGACAGTCCTATGGCTACACCTTC.

Only one count was recorded for this clone. This chain links TRBV28 with TRBJ1-4; tentatively, D is TRBD1 (5 bases). V was shortened by 6 bases and J by 8 bases, with 19 bases between the two germline ends. CDR3 length equals 15 residues. Germline assignment: CDR1 MDHEN and CDR2 SYDVKM. Here the CDR3 DNA reads TGTGCCAGCAGGGACACAGCGCCTGTAGGCGAAAAACTGTTTTTT. Translating gives CASRDTAPVGEKLFF.

CDR3 amino acids: CAWSWTGVSVEAFF. CDR3 DNA: TGTGCCTGGTCCTGGACAGGCGTCAGCGTGGAAGCTTTCTTT. This chain links TRBV30 with TRBJ1-1, with TRBD1 identical over 7 bases. Germline loops: CDR1 GTSNPN, CDR2 SVGIG (reference sequence). Trimming cost V 5 bases and J 8 bases; bases outside gene matches: 14. CDR3 size: 14 residues.

The genes are TRBV15 and TRBJ2-4; possibly TRBD1 for D (5 bases). The CDR3 sequence is 17 residues long. Per the germline V gene, CDR1 is LNHNV and CDR2 is YYDKDF (reference sequence). Between the trimmed V and J ends, which lost 0 bases and 1 base, there was a span of 13 bases. The CDR3 coding sequence is TGTGCCACCAGCAGAGATTTGCCAGGGTGGGCCAAAAACATTCAGTACTTC. Protein sequence: CATSRDLPGWAKNIQYF.

The chain employs TRBV28 and TRBJ1-2, with unresolved D. Germline V lookup: CDR1 MDHEN, CDR2 SYDVKM. V was pared by 5 bases and J by 0 bases, with 13 bases between. This CDR3 contains 15 residues. CDR3: CASSPSFRANYGYTF. The CDR3 bases are TGTGCCAGCAGTCCAAGCTTTAGAGCTAACTATGGCTACACCTTC.

The table lists this clone with a count of one. The chain joins TRBV6-6 to TRBJ1-4; no clear D. Germline CDR1 MNHNY, CDR2 SVGAGI (reference sequence). Trimming left V 6 bases short and J 6 bases short, with 11 bases between. This CDR3 has 13 amino acids. CDR3 DNA sequence: TGTGCCAGCAGGCCCTATGAGCATGAAAAACTGTTTTTT. Encoded protein: CASRPYEHEKLFF.

The V gene is TRBV28, the J gene TRBJ1-1; D is unclear. V lost 8 bases and J 8 bases, leaving 18 bases between the germline ends. Germline V lookup: CDR1 MDHEN, CDR2 SYDVKM. The CDR3 contains 13 residues. The CDR3 is CASRSPRGQEAFF. The CDR3 DNA reads TGTGCCAGCCGATCGCCCCGTGGGCAGGAAGCTTTCTTT.

The chain couples TRBV10-3 to TRBJ1-1; no clear D gene. The CDR3 consists of 13 residues. CDR1 ENHRY and CDR2 SYGVKD come from the germline V gene. Trimming left V 4 bases short and J 1 base short, with 7 bases between. The CDR3: CAISVRGNTEAFF. For the CDR3, the DNA is TGTGCCATCAGTGTTCGGGGGAACACTGAAGCTTTCTTT.

This chain joins TRBV27 and TRBJ1-5; 7 nucleotides line up with TRBD1. The V and J ends lost 10 bases and 5 bases, in that order; junction bases with no gene match: 11. The CDR3 is 14 amino acids. From germline, CDR1 is MNHEY and CDR2 SMNVEV (reference sequence). The CDR3 bases are TGTGCCAAACAATCGACAGGGCTCGATCAGCCCCAGCATTTT. Translation: CAKQSTGLDQPQHF.

The V gene is TRBV30, the J gene TRBJ1-2; D is uncertain. Trimming pared 4 bases from V and 4 bases from J, leaving 13 bases between. Germline values: CDR1 GTSNPN, CDR2 SVGIG (reference sequence). The CDR3 length is 13 residues. The CDR3 nucleotides are TGTGCCTGGAAAAACGAGATTCTCTATGGCTACACCTTC. As protein: CAWKNEILYGYTF.

The chain uses TRBV9 and TRBJ1-1; TRBD1 matches 7 bases. Unmatched junction bases numbered 6, after V lost 2 bases and J lost 8 bases. The CDR3 consists of 13 residues. Germline lookup yields CDR1 SGDLS and CDR2 YYNGEE. The DNA for the CDR3 is TGTGCCAGCAGCGTGTCAGGGGGTGGAGAAGCTTTCTTT. It specifies CASSVSGGGEAFF.

This clone has a handful of counts. The genes are TRBV2 and TRBJ2-7; no clear D. The CDR3 extends over 13 amino acids. The germline gives CDR1 SNHLY, CDR2 FYNNEI. V lost 1 base to trimming and J lost 2 bases, with 6 bases between them. Here the CDR3 reads CASSEGQTYEQYF. CDR3 coding DNA: TGTGCCAGCAGTGAAGGTCAGACCTACGAGCAGTACTTC.